The rows below give T cell receptor beta chains drawn from one sample of a study of blood T cell repertoires in COVID-19. Assay used: immunoSEQ multiplex PCR; TCRdb lists only in-frame clones, some missing. The repertoire holds under 250,000 clones, with roughly 86% as singletons. The source material was peripheral blood. All receptors come from a man older than 75 with acute or convalescent COVID-19. Both conserved end residues are part of each CDR3. Fields, in order: V gene, clone size, J gene, D gene, CDR3 DNA, CDR3 protein. The D gene is left open where the match is weak. Only part of the rows carry a size: once, few, many, or a class if the clone is expanded.

TRBV4-1	-	TRBJ1-2	TRBD1	TGCGCCAGCAGCCAAGACAGGGGGAGCTATGGCTACACCTTC	CASSQDRGSYGYTF
TRBV28	-	TRBJ2-6	-	TGTGCCAGCAGTTCAGGGGGGGCCAACGTCCTGACTTTC	CASSSGGANVLTF
TRBV12-3/TRBV12-4	-	TRBJ2-7	-	TGTGCCAGCAGTTTAGCCCGCCCTAGCGAGCAGTACTTC	CASSLARPSEQYF
TRBV7-3	-	TRBJ2-5	-	TGTGCCAGCAGCTCCCCGGAAGGCGGGTACCAAGAGACCCAGTACTTC	CASSSPEGGYQETQYF
TRBV6-5	-	TRBJ1-1	-	TGTGCCAGCAGCTCCCTTCCCAGTGGGGGGACTGAAGCTTTCTTT	CASSSLPSGGTEAFF
TRBV4-2	-	TRBJ1-6	TRBD1	TGTGCCAGCAGCCCCTACGGGAGTAGTCCAGGGGGTAATTCACCCCTCCACTTT	CASSPYGSSPGGNSPLHF
TRBV28	-	TRBJ2-2	TRBD1	TGTGCCAGCAGTTTCGGACAGGGGGGGTACACCGGGGAGCTGTTTTTT	CASSFGQGGYTGELFF
TRBV11-2	once	TRBJ2-5	-	TGTGCCAGCAGCCGGGGCGGGGTGGGAGGCCAAGAGACCCAGTACTTC	CASSRGGVGGQETQYF
TRBV11-1	-	TRBJ2-1	TRBD1	TGTGCCAGCAGCCCTTTAGGGGGGACAGGGGGCAATGAGCAGTTCTTC	CASSPLGGTGGNEQFF
TRBV5-1	-	TRBJ2-3	TRBD2	TGCGCCAGCAGCTTGTCGGCGGGGGGCCGCACAGATACGCAGTATTTT	CASSLSAGGRTDTQYF
TRBV28	-	TRBJ2-7	-	TGTGCCAGCAGTAACTTAAGATACGAGCAGTACTTC	CASSNLRYEQYF
TRBV9	-	TRBJ1-2	-	TGTGCCAGCAGCGTCGGTGAGCGTGGCTACACCTTC	CASSVGERGYTF
TRBV18	once	TRBJ2-7	-	TGTGCCAGCTCACCAGCGGTCGAGCGGATGGACGAGCAGTACTTC	CASSPAVERMDEQYF
TRBV9	-	TRBJ2-1	TRBD2	TGTGCCAGCAGCTTTAGCGGGAGGGGAGACAATGAGCAGTTCTTC	CASSFSGRGDNEQFF
TRBV7-3	-	TRBJ2-2	TRBD2	TGTGCCAGCAGCCCATTAGCGGGCGGGGAGCTGTTTTTT	CASSPLAGGELFF
TRBV15	-	TRBJ1-4	-	TGTGCCACCAGCAGAGATATCCAGGGAACTAATGAAAAACTGTTTTTT	CATSRDIQGTNEKLFF
TRBV21-1	-	TRBJ2-7	-	TGTGCCAGCACCAAAGTGGGACAGGGATACTACGAGCAGTACTTC	CASTKVGQGYYEQYF
TRBV6-5	once	TRBJ2-1	TRBD2	TGTGCCAGCAGTTACCCTCTAGCGGGGGGGCCCCATGAGCAGTTCTTC	CASSYPLAGGPHEQFF
TRBV28	-	TRBJ1-1	-	TGTGCCAGCAGGCGGGTGTTGAACACTGAAGCTTTCTTT	CASRRVLNTEAFF
TRBV3-1/TRBV3-2	-	TRBJ1-1	-	TGTGCCAGCAGCCAGCTGGGGGCAAATGAAGCTTTCTTT	CASSQLGANEAFF
TRBV7-8	-	TRBJ1-1	-	TGTGCCAGCAGCTTAGGGGGGGGCATGAACACTGAAGCTTTCTTT	CASSLGGGMNTEAFF
TRBV28	-	TRBJ2-2	-	TGTGCCAGCAGTCCCGTCAGGGAAGCGTCCGGGGAGCTGTTTTTT	CASSPVREASGELFF
TRBV5-1	once	TRBJ2-6	-	TGCGCCAGCAGCCCCACGGCTGGGGCCAACGTCCTGACTTTC	CASSPTAGANVLTF
TRBV12-5	once	TRBJ1-1	TRBD1	TGTGCTAGTGGACAGGGGGGACAGGGTTCAACTGAAGCTTTCTTT	CASGQGGQGSTEAFF
TRBV7-2	-	TRBJ2-5	-	TGTGCCAGCAGCTTAGCGGTGGCAGTCCAAGAGACCCAGTACTTC	CASSLAVAVQETQYF
TRBV11-2	-	TRBJ2-7	TRBD2	TGTGCCAGCAGCATACGGGGGGTCCACGAGCAGTACTTC	CASSIRGVHEQYF
TRBV4-1	-	TRBJ2-3	-	TGCGCCAGCAGCCCCGGGCAGGGATTGTTCACAGATACGCAGTATTTT	CASSPGQGLFTDTQYF
TRBV6-5	-	TRBJ1-2	TRBD1	TGTGCCAGCAGACCGACAGGGTGGGGCTACACCTTC	CASRPTGWGYTF
TRBV12-3/TRBV12-4	-	TRBJ1-1	-	TGTGCCAGCAGTTCGCTAGGAACCTTTGAAGCTTTCTTT	CASSSLGTFEAFF
TRBV2	-	TRBJ1-1	TRBD1	TGTGCCAGCACGCTGGGACAGCTAAGGACTGAAGCTTTCTTT	CASTLGQLRTEAFF
TRBV28	-	TRBJ1-2	-	TGTGCCAGCAGTTTACTCACTATGGGCTACACCTTC	CASSLLTMGYTF
TRBV5-1	-	TRBJ1-1	TRBD1	TGCGCCAGCAGCTGGGGACAGGGGCAGGACACTGAAGCTTTCTTT	CASSWGQGQDTEAFF
TRBV7-2	-	TRBJ1-5	-	TGTGCCAGCAGCCCTAGTCCGGGGGAGCAGCCCCAGCATTTT	CASSPSPGEQPQHF
TRBV5-1	-	TRBJ2-1	TRBD2	TGCGCCAGCAGCTTGGGGTACAGGTCTAGCGGATACAATGAGCAGTTCTTC	CASSLGYRSSGYNEQFF
TRBV7-3	-	TRBJ2-1	TRBD1	TGTGCCAGCAGCTCCAGGGGGCAGGGTGAGCAGTTCTTC	CASSSRGQGEQFF